This T cell receptor (beta chain) stems from a study of shared clonotypes between healthy human individuals. Between the trimmed V and J ends, which lost 2 bases and 1 base, there was a span of 4 bases. CDR3 length: 12 amino acids. CDR1 SGHRS and CDR2 YFSETQ come from the germline V gene. Measured with immunoSEQ multiplex PCR; TCRdb has only the in-frame clones, and not every one. Found here are more than 850,000 clones, approximately 80% of them singletons; the top ten hold more than 0.45%. The clonotype was recovered from a man aged 18 to 30 in good health. Some clones in this sample may be carry-over from other donors' samples. Sequences were obtained from memory CD4+ T cells from PBMCs. The subset denotes: CD45RA-negative fraction. The chain links TRBV5-1 to TRBJ2-7; D is unclear. The CDR3 is CASSLQSYEQYF. The DNA of the CDR3 is TGCGCCAGCAGCTTACAATCCTACGAGCAGTACTTC.